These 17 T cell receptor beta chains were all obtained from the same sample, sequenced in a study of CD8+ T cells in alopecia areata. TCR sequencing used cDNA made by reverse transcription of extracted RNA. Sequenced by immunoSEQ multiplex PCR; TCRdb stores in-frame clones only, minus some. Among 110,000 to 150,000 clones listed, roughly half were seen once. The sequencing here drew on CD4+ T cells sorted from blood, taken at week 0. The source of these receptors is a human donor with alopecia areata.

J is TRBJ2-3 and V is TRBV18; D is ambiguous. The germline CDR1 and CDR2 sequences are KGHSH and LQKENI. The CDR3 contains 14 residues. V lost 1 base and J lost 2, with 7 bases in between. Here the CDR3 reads CASSPQQTTDTQYF. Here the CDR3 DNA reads TGTGCCAGCTCACCACAGCAGACCACAGATACGCAGTATTTT.

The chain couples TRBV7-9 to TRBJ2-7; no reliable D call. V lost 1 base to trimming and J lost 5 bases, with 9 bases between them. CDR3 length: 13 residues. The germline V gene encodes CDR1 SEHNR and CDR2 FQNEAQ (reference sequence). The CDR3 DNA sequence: TGTGCCAGCAGCTTAGTTTCCGTCGACGAGCAGTACTTC. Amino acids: CASSLVSVDEQYF.

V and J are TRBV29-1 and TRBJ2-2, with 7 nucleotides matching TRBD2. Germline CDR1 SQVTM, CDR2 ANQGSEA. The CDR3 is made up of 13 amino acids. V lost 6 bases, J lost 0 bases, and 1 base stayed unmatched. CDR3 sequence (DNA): TGCAGCGTACGGGGGGCGAACACCGGGGAGCTGTTTTTT. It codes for CSVRGANTGELFF.

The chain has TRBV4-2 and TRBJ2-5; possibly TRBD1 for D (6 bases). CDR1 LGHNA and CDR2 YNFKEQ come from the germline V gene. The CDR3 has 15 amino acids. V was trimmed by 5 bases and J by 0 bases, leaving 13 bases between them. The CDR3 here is CASSKGTNYQETQYF. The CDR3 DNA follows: TGTGCCAGCAGCAAAGGGACAAACTACCAAGAGACCCAGTACTTC.

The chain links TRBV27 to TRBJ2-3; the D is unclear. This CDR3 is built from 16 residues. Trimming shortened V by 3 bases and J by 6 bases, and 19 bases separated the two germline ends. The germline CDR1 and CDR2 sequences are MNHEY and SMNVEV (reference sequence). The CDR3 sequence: CASSFSEVGYGDTQYF. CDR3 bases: TGTGCCAGCAGTTTCTCCGAGGTCGGATACGGCGATACGCAGTATTTT.

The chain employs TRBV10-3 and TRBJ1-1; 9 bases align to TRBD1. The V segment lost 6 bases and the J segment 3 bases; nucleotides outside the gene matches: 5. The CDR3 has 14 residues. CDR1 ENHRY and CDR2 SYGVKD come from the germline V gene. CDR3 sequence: CAIRGDRADTEAFF. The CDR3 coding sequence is TGTGCCATCAGGGGGGACAGGGCGGACACTGAAGCTTTCTTT.

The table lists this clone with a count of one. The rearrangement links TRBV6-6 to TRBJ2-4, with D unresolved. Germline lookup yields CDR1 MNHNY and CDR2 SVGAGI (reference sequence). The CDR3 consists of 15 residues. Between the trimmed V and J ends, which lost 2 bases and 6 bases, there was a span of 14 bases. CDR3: CASSYPTELGNIQYF. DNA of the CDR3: TGTGCCAGCAGTTACCCTACAGAGTTAGGAAACATTCAGTACTTC.

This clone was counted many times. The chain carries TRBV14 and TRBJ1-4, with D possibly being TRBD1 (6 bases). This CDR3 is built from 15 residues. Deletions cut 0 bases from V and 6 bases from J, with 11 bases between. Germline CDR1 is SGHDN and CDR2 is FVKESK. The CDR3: CASSQEARGDEKLFF. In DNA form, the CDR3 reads TGTGCCAGCAGCCAAGAAGCCAGGGGAGATGAAAAACTGTTTTTT.

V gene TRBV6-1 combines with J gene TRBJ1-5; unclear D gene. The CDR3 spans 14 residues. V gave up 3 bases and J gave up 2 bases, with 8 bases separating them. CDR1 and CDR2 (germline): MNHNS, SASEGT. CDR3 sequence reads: CASSDSLGNQPQHF. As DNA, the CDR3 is TGTGCCAGCAGTGATTCCCTAGGCAATCAGCCCCAGCATTTT.

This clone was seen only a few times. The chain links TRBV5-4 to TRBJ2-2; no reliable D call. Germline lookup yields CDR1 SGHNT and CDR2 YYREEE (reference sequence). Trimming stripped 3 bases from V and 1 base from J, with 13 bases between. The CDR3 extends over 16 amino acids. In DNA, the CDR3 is TGTGCCAGCAGCTCCATGGGTGCTAGGAACACCGGGGAGCTGTTTTTT. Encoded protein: CASSSMGARNTGELFF.

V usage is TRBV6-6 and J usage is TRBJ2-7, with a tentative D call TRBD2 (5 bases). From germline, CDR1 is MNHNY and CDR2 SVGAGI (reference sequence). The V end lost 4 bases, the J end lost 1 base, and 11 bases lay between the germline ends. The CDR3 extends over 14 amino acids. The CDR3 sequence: CASSSPGKSYEQYF. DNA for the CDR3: TGTGCCAGCAGTTCCCCCGGGAAATCCTACGAGCAGTACTTC.

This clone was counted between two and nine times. CDR3 loop: CAWSNRGGQPQHF. The CDR3 DNA reads TGTGCCTGGAGCAACAGGGGGGGCCAGCCCCAGCATTTT. This chain links TRBV30 with TRBJ1-5; 8 nucleotides align to TRBD1. Germline values: CDR1 GTSNPN, CDR2 SVGIG (reference sequence). The CDR3 spans 13 residues. V lost 3 bases, J lost 7 bases, and 5 bases stayed unmatched.

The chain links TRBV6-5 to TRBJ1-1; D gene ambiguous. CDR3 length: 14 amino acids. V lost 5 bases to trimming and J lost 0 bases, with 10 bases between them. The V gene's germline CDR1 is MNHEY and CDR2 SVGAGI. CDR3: CASSHRTMNTEAFF. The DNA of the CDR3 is TGTGCCAGCAGTCACCGGACCATGAACACTGAAGCTTTCTTT.

In DNA, the CDR3 is TGTGCCAGCAGTTACACCACTAGCCCCTACAATGAGCAGTTCTTC. It encodes CASSYTTSPYNEQFF. This chain connects TRBV6-5 to TRBJ2-1; D is possibly TRBD2 (6 bases). Trimming removed 2 bases at V and 2 bases at J, with 10 bases between. CDR1 and CDR2 (germline): MNHEY, SVGAGI. CDR3 length equals 15 residues.

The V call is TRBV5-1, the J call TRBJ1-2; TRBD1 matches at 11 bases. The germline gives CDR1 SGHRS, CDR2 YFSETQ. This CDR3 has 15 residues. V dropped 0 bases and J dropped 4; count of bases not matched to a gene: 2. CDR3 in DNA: TGCGCCAGCAGCTTGGGGACAGGGGGCTCCTATGGCTACACCTTC. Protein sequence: CASSLGTGGSYGYTF. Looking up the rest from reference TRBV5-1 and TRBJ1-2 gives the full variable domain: KAGVTQTPRYLIKTRGQQVTLSCSPISGHRSVSWYQQTPGQGLQFLFEYFSETQRNKGNFPGRFSGRQFSNSRSEMNVSTLELGDSALYLCASSLGTGGSYGYTFGSGTRLTVV.

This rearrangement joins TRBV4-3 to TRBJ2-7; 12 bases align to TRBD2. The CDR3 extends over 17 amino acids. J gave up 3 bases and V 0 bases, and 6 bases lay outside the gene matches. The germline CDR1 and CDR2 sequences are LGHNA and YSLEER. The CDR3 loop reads CASSQDLKTSGSYEQYF. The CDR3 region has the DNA TGCGCCAGCAGCCAAGATCTTAAGACTAGCGGGAGCTACGAGCAGTACTTC.

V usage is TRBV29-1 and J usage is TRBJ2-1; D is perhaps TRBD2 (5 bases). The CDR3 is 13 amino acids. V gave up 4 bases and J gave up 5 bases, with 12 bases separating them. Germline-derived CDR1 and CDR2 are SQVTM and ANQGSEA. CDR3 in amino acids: CSVARVENNEQFF. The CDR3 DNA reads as TGCAGCGTTGCGCGGGTGGAAAACAATGAGCAGTTCTTC.